Below are 24 T cell receptor beta chains sequenced from a single sample in a study of identifying expanded T cells in peripheral blood. Clones were read by immunoSEQ multiplex PCR, and TCRdb kept only the in-frame ones, dropping some. This table holds 60,000 to 65,000 clones, about 80% found once. The sample consisted of blood. These TCRs come from a person aged 18 to 70 in good health.

This clone is categorized as medium-sized. This chain connects TRBV7-9 to TRBJ1-2, with 11 bases aligning to TRBD1. This CDR3 spans 15 amino acids. The V and J ends lost 1 base and 8 bases, in that order; junction bases with no gene match: 6. Germline assignment: CDR1 SEHNR and CDR2 FQNEAQ (reference sequence). The CDR3 sequence is CASSLVGQGVQGYTF. CDR3 coding DNA: TGTGCCAGCAGCTTAGTGGGACAGGGGGTGCAGGGCTACACCTTC.

The chain links TRBV7-9 to TRBJ2-1; a weak D match, TRBD2 (6 bases). Trimming shortened V by 1 base and J by 9 bases, and 25 bases separated the two germline ends. The CDR3 runs 18 residues. Germline-derived CDR1 and CDR2 are SEHNR and FQNEAQ (reference sequence). CDR3 protein: CASSLVPSGLGDVGEQFF. The CDR3 nucleotides are TGTGCCAGCAGCTTAGTTCCCTCGGGACTTGGCGACGTAGGTGAGCAGTTCTTC.

This sequence joins TRBV4-1 and TRBJ2-1; a weak D match, TRBD1 (5 bases). The V end lost 3 bases, the J end lost 7 bases, and 13 bases lay between the germline ends. Germline V lookup: CDR1 MGHRA, CDR2 YSYEKL. The CDR3 is 14 amino acids. This CDR3 is CASSQRTGGNEQFF. In DNA, the CDR3 is TGCGCCAGCAGCCAGCGAACAGGTGGGAATGAGCAGTTCTTC.

The rearrangement links TRBV29-1 to TRBJ1-2; D not resolved. The CDR3 contains 9 residues. CDR1 and CDR2 from the germline V gene are SQVTM and ANQGSEA. V lost 6 bases and J lost 6, with 5 bases in between. CDR3 bases: TGCAGCGTAGACCATGGCTACACCTTC. It is translated as CSVDHGYTF.

The chain has TRBV11-3 and TRBJ2-7; 8 nucleotides match TRBD1. The CDR3 runs 14 residues. The V segment lost 1 base and the J segment 5 bases; nucleotides outside the gene matches: 4. Germline V gives CDR1 SGHNT, CDR2 YENEEA. The CDR3 region is CASSLGTGSNEQYF. The CDR3 DNA reads TGTGCCAGCAGCTTAGGGACAGGGTCGAACGAGCAGTACTTC. Filled out from reference TRBV11-3 and TRBJ2-7, the complete variable domain reads EAGVVQSPRYKIIEKKQPVAFWCNPISGHNTLYWYLQNLGQGPELLIRYENEEAVDDSQLPKDRFSAERLKGVDSTLKIQPAELGDSAVYLCASSLGTGSNEQYFGPGTRLTVT.

The rearrangement uses TRBV6-4 and TRBJ2-7; the D gene is possibly TRBD1 (5 bases). CDR3 size: 14 residues. V was cut by 6 bases and J by 4 bases, with 16 bases left in between. Per germline, CDR1 MRHNA and CDR2 SNTAGT. The CDR3 nucleotides are TGTGCCAGCAGGTCAGACAGACTTTCTTACGAGCAGTACGTC. The encoded protein is CASRSDRLSYEQYV.

The chain has TRBV7-6 and TRBJ2-7, with TRBD2 matching over 7 bases. This CDR3 is 13 amino acids long. Trimming removed 5 bases from V and 3 bases from J; junction bases left unmatched: 4. The germline gives CDR1 SGHVS, CDR2 FNYEAQ. The CDR3 nucleotides are TGTGCCAGCAGCCACGGACTAGACTACGAGCAGTACTTC. Amino acids: CASSHGLDYEQYF.

The chain is built from TRBV5-6 and TRBJ2-5; a possible D gene is TRBD1 (5 bases). Trimming shortened V by 4 bases and J by 4 bases, and 8 bases separated the two germline ends. CDR3 length equals 12 residues. From germline, CDR1 is SGHDT and CDR2 YYEEEE. The CDR3: CASSVDRETQYF. The CDR3 DNA follows: TGTGCCAGCAGCGTCGACAGAGAGACCCAGTACTTC.

The V call is TRBV19, the J call TRBJ1-2, with 7 bases fitting TRBD1. Germline V lookup: CDR1 LNHDA, CDR2 SQIVND (reference sequence). Trimming took 5 bases from V and 4 from J; bases not matched to a gene: 7. The CDR3 consists of 14 residues. The CDR3 DNA reads TGTGCCAGTAGTCTCGGTAGGGGGCCCTATGGCTACACCTTC. Translating gives CASSLGRGPYGYTF.

This chain joins TRBV7-3 and TRBJ1-4; 7 nucleotides align to TRBD1. Trimming took 7 bases from V and 4 from J; bases not matched to a gene: 18. The CDR3 sequence is 18 residues long. Looked up from germline, CDR1 is SGHTA and CDR2 is FQGTGA. The CDR3 here is CASNYRAGGCNNNEKLFF. CDR3 coding DNA: TGTGCCAGCAACTACCGGGCAGGGGGATGCAATAATAATGAAAAACTGTTTTTT.

The gene calls are TRBV5-4 and TRBJ1-2; D gene uncertain. The germline CDR1 and CDR2 sequences are SGHNT and YYREEE (reference sequence). The CDR3 consists of 15 residues. V was pared by 0 bases and J by 0 bases, with 9 bases between. CDR3 region: CASSLGASSNYGYTF. In DNA form, the CDR3 reads TGTGCCAGCAGCTTGGGGGCCAGTTCTAACTATGGCTACACCTTC.

V is TRBV5-4 and J is TRBJ2-6; TRBD1 matches 10 bases. V lost 3 bases to trimming and J lost 0 bases; unmatched junction nucleotides: 6. Germline V gene lookup returns CDR1 SGHNT and CDR2 YYREEE (reference sequence). This CDR3 is built from 18 residues. The CDR3 nucleotides read TGTGCCAGCAGCTCAGGACAGGGGGGTGCCTCTGGGGCCAACGTCCTGACTTTC. Its protein is CASSSGQGGASGANVLTF. Full variable domain (remainder filled in from reference TRBV5-4 and TRBJ2-6): ETGVTQSPTHLIKTRGQQVTLRCSSQSGHNTVSWYQQALGQGPQFIFQYYREEENGRGNFPPRFSGLQFPNYSSELNVNALELDDSALYLCASSSGQGGASGANVLTFGAGSRLTVL.

This chain joins TRBV2 and TRBJ2-2; 7 nucleotides agree with TRBD1. The CDR3 is made up of 13 amino acids. The ends lost 5 bases at V and 4 bases at J; junction bases unmatched: 1. From germline, CDR1 is SNHLY and CDR2 FYNNEI. Here the CDR3 reads CASSRTGTGELFF. CDR3 nucleotides: TGTGCCAGCAGTCGGACAGGCACCGGGGAGCTGTTTTTT.

In its sample, this clone was seen a few times. The chain combines TRBV7-2 with TRBJ2-3; D call uncertain. Between the trimmed V and J ends, which lost 4 bases and 5 bases, there was a span of 7 bases. CDR3 length: 12 amino acids. Germline CDR1 SGHTA, CDR2 FQGNSA. DNA of the CDR3: TGTGCCAGCAGCTCCTGGCAAGATACGCAGTATTTT. The encoded protein is CASSSWQDTQYF.

The V and J genes are TRBV6-5 and TRBJ1-1, with D tentatively TRBD1 (5 bases). Trimming took off 5 bases at V and 2 bases at J, with 9 bases between the two ends. CDR1 is MNHEY, CDR2 SVGAGI, per germline. This CDR3 has 13 amino acids. The CDR3 region has the DNA TGTGCCAGCAGTGTACAGGATAACACTGAAGCTTTCTTT. It codes for CASSVQDNTEAFF.

The V gene is TRBV5-8, the J gene TRBJ1-2; TRBD1 might be the D (5 bases). CDR1 is SGHTS, CDR2 YDEGEE, per germline. The CDR3 is 14 residues long. With 1 base removed from V and 5 bases from J, the gap between germline ends came to 12 bases. CDR3 sequence: CASSLPTEYYGYTF. CDR3 DNA sequence: TGTGCCAGCAGCTTGCCGACAGAATATTATGGCTACACCTTC.

The V call is TRBV5-1, the J call TRBJ1-3; a weak D match, TRBD1 (6 bases). This CDR3 contains 16 residues. Germline assignment: CDR1 SGHRS and CDR2 YFSETQ. Between the trimmed V and J ends, which lost 0 bases and 4 bases, there was a span of 14 bases. The CDR3 DNA is TGCGCCAGCAGCTTGGTAGGGGGACTATCCGGAAACACCATATATTTT. Protein: CASSLVGGLSGNTIYF.

The chain is built from TRBV7-2 and TRBJ2-1; D unclear. This CDR3 spans 13 amino acids. The germline V and J ends were trimmed by 0 bases and 4 bases, with 4 bases remaining between them. Germline V gene sequence: CDR1 SGHTA, CDR2 FQGNSA. The CDR3 loop reads CASSLARYNEQFF. Here the CDR3 DNA reads TGTGCCAGCAGCTTAGCACGGTACAATGAGCAGTTCTTC. The whole variable domain, remainder taken from reference TRBV7-2 and TRBJ2-1, is GAGVSQSPSNKVTEKGKDVELRCDPISGHTALYWYRQSLGQGLEFLIYFQGNSAPDKSGLPSDRFSAERTGGSVSTLTIQRTQQEDSAVYLCASSLARYNEQFFGPGTRLTVL.

The V and J genes are TRBV7-9 and TRBJ1-1, with D possibly being TRBD1 (5 bases). This CDR3 contains 16 residues. The V end was cut by 1 base, the J end by 3 bases, with 15 bases between. Per germline, CDR1 SEHNR and CDR2 FQNEAQ (reference sequence). The CDR3 DNA follows: TGTGCCAGCAGCTTAGGAGGGACTCTGGGGGACACTGAAGCTTTCTTT. Amino acids: CASSLGGTLGDTEAFF.

The chain employs TRBV5-6 and TRBJ2-7, with TRBD2 identical over 12 bases. Looked up from germline, CDR1 is SGHDT and CDR2 is YYEEEE. The J segment lost 1 base and the V segment lost 4 bases, leaving 6 bases of the junction unmatched. The CDR3 contains 16 residues. The CDR3 loop reads CASSPQTSGSSYEQYF. CDR3 DNA sequence: TGTGCCAGCAGCCCCCAGACTAGCGGGAGTTCCTACGAGCAGTACTTC.

The V call is TRBV7-3, the J call TRBJ1-1, with D uncertain. Germline V gene data show CDR1 as SGHTA and CDR2 as FQGTGA. This CDR3 region has 13 residues. The V end was cut by 6 bases, the J end by 1 base, with 9 bases between. This CDR3 is CASRLDPNTEAFF. The CDR3 DNA sequence: TGTGCCAGCAGACTGGACCCGAACACTGAAGCTTTCTTT.

The V and J genes are TRBV9 and TRBJ2-1; TRBD2 aligns across 7 bases. CDR1 is SGDLS, CDR2 YYNGEE, per germline. Unmatched junction bases numbered 3, after V lost 3 bases and J lost 3 bases. The CDR3 loop spans 14 amino acids. The CDR3 sequence is CASSASGYYNEQFF. CDR3 bases: TGTGCCAGCAGCGCTAGCGGCTACTACAATGAGCAGTTCTTC.

V is TRBV27 and J is TRBJ2-2; 10 bases line up with TRBD2. Germline V gives CDR1 MNHEY, CDR2 SMNVEV (reference sequence). V lost 5 bases to trimming and J lost 3 bases; unmatched junction nucleotides: 9. The CDR3 length is 17 residues. The CDR3 nucleotides are TGTGCCAGCAGTCGACTAGCGGGTGTTTCGGACACCGGGGAGCTGTTTTTT. Translation gives CASSRLAGVSDTGELFF.

V gene TRBV27 combines with J gene TRBJ2-7; D remains ambiguous. Germline lookup yields CDR1 MNHEY and CDR2 SMNVEV (reference sequence). This CDR3 spans 15 amino acids. Trimming removed 3 bases from V and 2 bases from J, with 14 bases in between. The CDR3 coding sequence is TGTGCCAGCAGTTTCCAACTCTCTACCCCCTACGAGCAGTACTTC. It encodes CASSFQLSTPYEQYF.